This paragraph covers one T cell receptor beta chain sequence. Antigen: not known. These data are taken from a study of PD-L1 blockade in urothelial cancer. The overall study: Atezolizumab therapy began for patients in the mid-2010s, dosed at 1,200 mg intravenously every 3 weeks. General study findings and limits: Blood TCR clonality below the median before treatment was a predictor of better survival. Larger 3-week expansion of tumor-associated blood clones was seen in durable-benefit patients.

Time point here: pretreatment peripheral blood. V gave up 2 bases and J gave up 2 bases; unmatched junction bases: 6. The CDR3 contains 16 residues. Germline values: CDR1 MNHEY, CDR2 SMNVEV (reference sequence). The data were produced by immunoSEQ multiplex PCR, yet TCRdb's version contains in-frame clones alone and is incomplete. Of approximately 51,000 clones listed, roughly 84% were seen once; the top ten hold approximately 21%. This receptor was taken from a man in his 60s with urothelial cancer. This sample comprised PBMCs, obtained around atezolizumab (anti-PD-L1) treatment. V gene TRBV27 combines with J gene TRBJ2-1, with 7 bases matching TRBD1. CDR3 nucleotide sequence: TGTGCCAGCAGTTTAGTTTGGACAGGACCCTACAATGAGCAGTTCTTC. Translation gives CASSLVWTGPYNEQFF.